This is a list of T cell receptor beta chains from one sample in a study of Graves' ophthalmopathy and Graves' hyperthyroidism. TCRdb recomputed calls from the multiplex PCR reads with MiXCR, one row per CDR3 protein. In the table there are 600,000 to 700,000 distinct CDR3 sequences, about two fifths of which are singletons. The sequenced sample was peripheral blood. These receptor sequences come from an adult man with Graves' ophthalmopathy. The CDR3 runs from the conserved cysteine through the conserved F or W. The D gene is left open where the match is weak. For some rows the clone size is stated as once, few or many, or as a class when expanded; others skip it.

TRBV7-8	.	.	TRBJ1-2	CASSTTSGANYGYTF	TGTGCCAGCAGCACTACTAGCGGGGCTAACTATGGCTACACCTTC
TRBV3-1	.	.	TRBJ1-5	CASSQERKQTQHF	TGTGCCAGCAGCCAAGAAAGAAAGCAGACCCAGCATTTT
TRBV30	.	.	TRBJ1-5	CAWSLGTVGQPQHF	TGTGCCTGGAGTCTAGGGACGGTTGGGCAGCCCCAGCATTTT
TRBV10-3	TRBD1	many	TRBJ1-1	CASRMRQGDTEAFF	TGTGCCAGCAGGATGCGACAGGGGGACACTGAAGCTTTCTTT
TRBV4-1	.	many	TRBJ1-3	CASSQDDLSGNTIYF	TGCGCCAGCAGCCAAGACGACCTTTCTGGAAACACCATATATTTT
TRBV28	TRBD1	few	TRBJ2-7	CASSRGTGDHEQYF	TGTGCCAGCAGTCGTGGGACAGGGGATCACGAGCAGTACTTC
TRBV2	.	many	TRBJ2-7	CASSGTLAVIAYEQYF	TGTGCCAGCAGTGGGACACTTGCGGTTATAGCCTACGAGCAGTACTTC
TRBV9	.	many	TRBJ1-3	CASSVTGLDGNTIYF	TGTGCCAGCAGTGTCACAGGGCTCGACGGAAACACCATATATTTT
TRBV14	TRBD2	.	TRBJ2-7	CASSQGGAGVYEQYF	TGTGCCAGCAGCCAAGGGGGAGCGGGAGTCTACGAGCAGTACTTC
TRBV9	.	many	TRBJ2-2	CASSAHSGELFF	TGTGCCAGCAGCGCTCACAGCGGGGAGCTGTTTTTT
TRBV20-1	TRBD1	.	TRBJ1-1	CSARDVRKGAATEAFF	TGCAGTGCTAGAGATGTTCGGAAGGGGGCGGCCACTGAAGCTTTCTTT
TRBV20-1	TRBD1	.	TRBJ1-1	CSARDLAGDRGEAFF	TGCAGTGCTAGAGATCTAGCGGGGGACAGGGGTGAAGCTTTCTTT
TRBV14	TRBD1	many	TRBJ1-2	CASSLAGTAHGYTF	TGTGCCAGCAGCCTAGCCGGGACAGCCCATGGCTACACCTTC
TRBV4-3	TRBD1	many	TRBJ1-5	CASSQARTGGGNQPQHF	TGCGCCAGCAGCCAGGCCCGGACAGGGGGCGGCAATCAGCCCCAGCATTTT
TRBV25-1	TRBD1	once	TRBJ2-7	CASGDRHYEQYF	TGTGCCAGCGGGGACAGGCACTACGAGCAGTACTTC
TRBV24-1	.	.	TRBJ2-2	CATRVADTGELFF	TGTGCCACCAGGGTGGCGGACACCGGGGAGCTGTTTTTT
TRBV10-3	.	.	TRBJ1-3	CALGTPASSENTIYF	TGTGCCTTAGGGACACCAGCCTCCTCTGAAAACACCATATATTTT
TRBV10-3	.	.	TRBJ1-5	CAISSAGQGPQHF	TGTGCCATCAGTTCGGCGGGGCAGGGGCCCCAGCATTTT
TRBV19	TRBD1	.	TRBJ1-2	CASRGQGNYYGYTF	TGCGCCAGTAGGGGACAGGGGAATTACTATGGCTACACCTTC
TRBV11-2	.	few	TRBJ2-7	CASSQDGGGQQYF	TGTGCCAGCAGCCAAGACGGCGGTGGTCAGCAGTACTTC
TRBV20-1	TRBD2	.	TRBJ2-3	CSARDLAGGADTQYF	TGCAGTGCTAGAGACCTAGCGGGGGGTGCAGATACGCAGTATTTT
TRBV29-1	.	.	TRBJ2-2	CSGGVSGELFF	TGCAGCGGGGGAGTTTCCGGGGAGCTGTTTTTT
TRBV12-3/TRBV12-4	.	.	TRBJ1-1	CASARVAFF	TGTGCCAGCGCCCGAGTAGCTTTCTTT
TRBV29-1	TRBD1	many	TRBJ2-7	CSVDGTGSDEQYF	TGCAGCGTTGACGGGACAGGATCTGACGAGCAGTACTTC
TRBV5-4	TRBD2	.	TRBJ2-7	CASSVGLATVYEQYF	TGTGCCAGCAGCGTGGGACTAGCGACGGTATACGAGCAGTACTTC
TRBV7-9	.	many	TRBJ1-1	CASSLEGRGWGTEAFF	TGTGCCAGCAGCTTAGAGGGTCGGGGGTGGGGCACTGAAGCTTTCTTT
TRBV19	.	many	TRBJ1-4	CASAGLSSGEKLFF	TGTGCCAGCGCGGGACTCTCTTCAGGTGAAAAACTGTTTTTT
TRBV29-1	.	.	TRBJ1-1	CSVVRDVEAFF	TGCAGCGTTGTGAGGGACGTTGAAGCTTTCTTT
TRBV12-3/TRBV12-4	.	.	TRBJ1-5	CASSRSNKSQPQHF	TGTGCCAGCAGCCGAAGCAACAAATCGCAGCCCCAGCATTTT
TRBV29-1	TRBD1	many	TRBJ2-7	CSVLDRIYEQYF	TGCAGCGTTCTGGACAGGATCTACGAGCAGTACTTC
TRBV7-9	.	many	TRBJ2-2	CASNPAGELFF	TGTGCCAGCAACCCAGCCGGGGAGCTGTTTTTT
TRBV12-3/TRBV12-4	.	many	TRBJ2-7	CASSLDGPREQYF	TGTGCCAGCAGTCTAGATGGTCCTCGCGAGCAGTACTTC
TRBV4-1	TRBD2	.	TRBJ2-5	CASSHGLAGARDLQETQYF	TGCGCCAGCAGCCACGGACTAGCGGGGGCCCGCGACCTACAAGAGACCCAGTACTTC
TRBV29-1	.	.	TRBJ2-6	CSVDGAGANVPTF	TGCAGCGTTGATGGTGCCGGGGCCAACGTCCCGACTTTC
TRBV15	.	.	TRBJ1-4	CATSSESGTNEKLFF	TGTGCCACCAGCAGTGAAAGTGGGACTAATGAAAAACTGTTTTTT
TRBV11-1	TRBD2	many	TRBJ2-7	CASSLLAGAYEQYF	TGTGCCAGCAGCTTATTGGCGGGGGCCTACGAGCAGTACTTC
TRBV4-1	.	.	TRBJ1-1	CASSQSQGSGTEAFF	TGCGCCAGCAGCCAAAGTCAGGGGTCGGGCACTGAAGCTTTCTTT
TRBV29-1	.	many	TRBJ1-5	CSVCRDSNQPQHF	TGCAGCGTCTGCCGGGACAGCAATCAGCCCCAGCATTTT
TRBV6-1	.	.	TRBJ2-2	CAGSEPGRGTGELFF	TGTGCCGGCAGTGAGCCGGGACGGGGGACCGGGGAGCTGTTTTTT
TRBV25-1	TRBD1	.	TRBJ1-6	CARQGAGNSPLHF	TGTGCTAGACAGGGGGCGGGTAATTCACCCCTCCACTTT
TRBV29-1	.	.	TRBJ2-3	CSVVVAALSTDTQYF	TGCAGCGTTGTAGTAGCGGCCCTTAGCACAGATACGCAGTATTTT
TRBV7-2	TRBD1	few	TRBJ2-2	CASSPPVIDRGRYRSTGELFF	TGTGCCAGCAGCCCCCCGGTGATTGACAGGGGACGCTATCGAAGCACCGGGGAGCTGTTTTTT
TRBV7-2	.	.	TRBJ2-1	CASSLAGGHNEQFF	TGTGCCAGCAGCTTAGCGGGCGGCCACAATGAGCAGTTCTTC
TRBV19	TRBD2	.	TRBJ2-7	CAGEGPSYEQYF	TGTGCCGGGGAGGGCCCCTCCTACGAGCAGTACTTC
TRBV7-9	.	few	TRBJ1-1	CASSQRAENTEAFF	TGTGCCAGCAGCCAAAGGGCAGAGAACACTGAAGCTTTCTTT
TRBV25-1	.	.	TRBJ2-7	CASSRSSGWDEQYF	TGTGCCAGCTCACGGTCCAGCGGGTGGGACGAGCAGTACTTC
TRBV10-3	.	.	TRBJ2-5	CAISELGTQYF	TGTGCCATCAGTGAGTTGGGGACCCAGTACTTC
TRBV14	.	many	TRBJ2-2	CASSQGVGGELFF	TGTGCCAGCAGCCAAGGAGTCGGCGGGGAGCTGTTTTTT
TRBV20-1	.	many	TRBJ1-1	CSAIIGLMNTEAFF	TGCAGTGCTATAATAGGACTCATGAACACTGAAGCTTTCTTT